This is a list of T cell receptor beta chains from one sample in a study of T cell repertoires in cytomegalovirus infection. Via MiXCR, TCRdb re-called the reads, giving one row per CDR3 protein. The sample holds 160,000 or so distinct CDR3 sequences; roughly a sixth are singletons and the top ten take around 19%. Sequencing was performed on CD8+ T cells from PBMCs. Every receptor here comes from a human donor in good health (CMV status not recorded). Some clones in this sample may be carry-over from other donors' samples. CDR3s include the opening cysteine and the closing phenylalanine or tryptophan. D genes are given only for firm matches. Clone size is shown for a subset of rows, as once, few, many or a class of expanded clone.

TRBD2,TRBV11-2,.,TRBJ2-7,CASSQGLAYEQYF,TGTGCCAGCAGCCAGGGACTAGCTTACGAGCAGTACTTC
TRBD1,TRBV20-1,few,TRBJ1-2,CSARDSRYNYGYTF,TGCAGTGCGAGGGACAGCAGATACAACTATGGCTACACCTTC
.,TRBV5-4,.,TRBJ2-2,CASSYGQANTGELFF,TGTGCCAGCAGCTATGGACAAGCGAACACCGGGGAGCTGTTTTTT
.,TRBV15,.,TRBJ2-5,CATRRDGASKQETQYF,TGTGCCACCAGAAGAGACGGGGCCTCCAAACAAGAGACCCAGTACTTC
.,TRBV28,.,TRBJ2-2,CASSLFQTNTGELFF,TGTGCCAGCAGTTTATTCCAGACGAACACCGGGGAGCTGTTTTTT
TRBD1,TRBV7-2,.,TRBJ2-5,CASSFDRDRVEMAQYF,TGTGCCAGCAGCTTCGACCGGGACAGGGTTGAGATGGCCCAGTACTTC
TRBD1,TRBV7-6,.,TRBJ2-3,CASSLRWSDRVTDTQYF,TGTGCCAGCAGCTTACGTTGGAGCGACAGGGTAACAGATACGCAGTATTTT
.,TRBV7-6,many,TRBJ1-1,CASSSSSGEAFF,TGTGCCAGCAGCTCCAGTTCGGGGGAGGCTTTCTTT
.,TRBV29-1,.,TRBJ2-7,CSVELQEADSYEQYF,TGCAGCGTTGAACTGCAGGAGGCAGATTCCTACGAGCAGTACTTC
TRBD1,TRBV11-2,.,TRBJ2-6,CASSYKGQPSGANVLTF,TGTGCCAGCAGCTATAAGGGACAGCCCTCTGGGGCCAACGTCCTGACTTTC
.,TRBV7-2,many,TRBJ1-5,CASSPLLNSNQPQHF,TGTGCCAGCAGCCCCCTCCTCAATAGCAATCAGCCCCAGCATTTT
.,TRBV7-9,few,TRBJ2-1,CASSLASSLDRNEQFF,TGTGCCAGCAGCTTAGCCTCATCCCTGGATCGGAATGAGCAGTTCTTC
.,TRBV27,few,TRBJ2-7,CASAGVGYEQYF,TGTGCCAGCGCAGGGGTTGGGTACGAGCAGTACTTC